Listed below are T cell receptor beta chains from one sample, sequenced in a study of blood T cell repertoires in COVID-19. The table came from immunoSEQ multiplex PCR; TCRdb's copy has only in-frame clones and leaves some out. This table has over 300,000 clones, roughly 90% appearing once. Sequencing input: PBMCs or T cells enriched from blood (not recorded which). All receptors derive from a woman aged 25-40 years with acute COVID-19. The CDR3 runs from the conserved cysteine through the conserved F or W. The order of the fields is J gene, V gene, clone size, CDR3 length, D gene, CDR3 protein, CDR3 DNA. A D gene is named only where the DNA matches it firmly. The size field is filled for only some rows; it gives once, few, many or a size class.

j_call: TRBJ1-3
v_call: TRBV12-3/TRBV12-4
clone_size: -
cdr3_length: 12
d_call: -
cdr3_aa: CASDAGGNTIYF
cdr3_nt: TGTGCCTCGGACGCAGGGGGAAACACCATATATTTT

j_call: TRBJ1-2
v_call: TRBV6-1
clone_size: -
cdr3_length: 12
d_call: -
cdr3_aa: CASSEEGYGYTF
cdr3_nt: TGTGCCAGCAGTGAGGAGGGTTACGGCTACACCTTC

j_call: TRBJ2-5
v_call: TRBV14
clone_size: -
cdr3_length: 15
d_call: TRBD1
cdr3_aa: CASSQADRVQETQYF
cdr3_nt: TGTGCCAGCAGCCAAGCCGACAGGGTACAAGAGACCCAGTACTTC

j_call: TRBJ2-5
v_call: TRBV3-1/TRBV3-2
clone_size: -
cdr3_length: 15
d_call: -
cdr3_aa: CASSRRQALQETQYF
cdr3_nt: TGTGCCAGCAGCCGAAGACAGGCACTTCAAGAGACCCAGTACTTC

j_call: TRBJ2-7
v_call: TRBV18
clone_size: -
cdr3_length: 17
d_call: TRBD1
cdr3_aa: CASSPTNRGRSSYEQYF
cdr3_nt: TGTGCCAGCTCACCAACGAACAGGGGTAGAAGCTCCTACGAGCAGTACTTC

j_call: TRBJ1-5
v_call: TRBV30
clone_size: -
cdr3_length: 21
d_call: TRBD1
cdr3_aa: CAWSSSTTGTGGASRNQPQHF
cdr3_nt: TGTGCCTGGAGTTCCAGCACGACCGGGACAGGGGGCGCTTCTCGGAATCAGCCCCAGCATTTT

j_call: TRBJ1-1
v_call: TRBV7-9
clone_size: -
cdr3_length: 14
d_call: TRBD1
cdr3_aa: CASSFAGGNTEAFF
cdr3_nt: TGTGCCAGCAGCTTTGCAGGGGGGAACACTGAAGCTTTCTTT

j_call: TRBJ2-5
v_call: TRBV9
clone_size: -
cdr3_length: 18
d_call: TRBD2
cdr3_aa: CASSSQGSSGGAAETQYF
cdr3_nt: TGTGCCAGCAGCTCTCAGGGGAGTAGCGGGGGGGCCGCAGAGACCCAGTACTTC

j_call: TRBJ1-6
v_call: TRBV19
clone_size: once
cdr3_length: 15
d_call: TRBD1
cdr3_aa: CASSRDRGWDSPLHF
cdr3_nt: TGTGCCAGTAGTCGGGACAGGGGGTGGGATTCACCCCTCCACTTT

j_call: TRBJ2-3
v_call: TRBV25-1
clone_size: -
cdr3_length: 17
d_call: -
cdr3_aa: CASSGQGGGISTDTQYF
cdr3_nt: TGTGCCAGCAGTGGACAGGGTGGGGGGATTAGCACAGATACGCAGTATTTT

j_call: TRBJ2-6
v_call: TRBV18
clone_size: -
cdr3_length: 12
d_call: TRBD2
cdr3_aa: CASSRGSGDLTF
cdr3_nt: TGTGCCAGCTCCCGCGGGAGCGGAGACCTGACTTTC

j_call: TRBJ2-7
v_call: TRBV5-1
clone_size: -
cdr3_length: 14
d_call: TRBD2
cdr3_aa: CASSLRGGPSEQYF
cdr3_nt: TGCGCCAGCAGCTTGCGGGGGGGGCCATCCGAGCAGTACTTC

j_call: TRBJ2-4
v_call: TRBV27
clone_size: -
cdr3_length: 14
d_call: -
cdr3_aa: CASSFSATKNIQYF
cdr3_nt: TGTGCCAGCAGTTTCAGCGCAACCAAAAACATTCAGTACTTC

j_call: TRBJ1-4
v_call: TRBV9
clone_size: -
cdr3_length: 16
d_call: -
cdr3_aa: CASSVATGALGEKLFF
cdr3_nt: TGTGCCAGCAGCGTAGCTACTGGGGCGCTGGGGGAAAAACTGTTTTTT

j_call: TRBJ2-3
v_call: TRBV2
clone_size: -
cdr3_length: 12
d_call: -
cdr3_aa: CASTPHGRAEYF
cdr3_nt: TGTGCCAGCACTCCGCACGGGCGGGCGGAGTATTTT

j_call: TRBJ1-1
v_call: TRBV7-8
clone_size: -
cdr3_length: 13
d_call: -
cdr3_aa: CASSDFGYTEAFF
cdr3_nt: TGTGCCAGCAGCGATTTCGGTTACACTGAAGCTTTCTTT

j_call: TRBJ2-1
v_call: TRBV5-1
clone_size: -
cdr3_length: 16
d_call: -
cdr3_aa: CASSLDYASSYNEQFF
cdr3_nt: TGCGCCAGCAGCTTGGACTACGCAAGCTCCTACAATGAGCAGTTCTTC

j_call: TRBJ1-5
v_call: TRBV24-1
clone_size: -
cdr3_length: 13
d_call: -
cdr3_aa: CATSVRGEQPQHF
cdr3_nt: TGTGCCACCAGTGTCCGGGGAGAGCAGCCCCAGCATTTT

j_call: TRBJ1-5
v_call: TRBV20-1
clone_size: -
cdr3_length: 14
d_call: -
cdr3_aa: CSASRGDINQPQHF
cdr3_nt: TGCAGTGCCAGTCGTGGGGACATCAATCAGCCCCAGCATTTT

j_call: TRBJ1-1
v_call: TRBV7-2
clone_size: once
cdr3_length: 14
d_call: -
cdr3_aa: CASRSGGKNTEAFF
cdr3_nt: TGTGCCAGCCGTTCGGGCGGGAAGAACACTGAAGCTTTCTTT

j_call: TRBJ1-6
v_call: TRBV7-3
clone_size: -
cdr3_length: 16
d_call: -
cdr3_aa: CASSLTRDKNNSPLHF
cdr3_nt: TGTGCCAGCAGCTTAACTCGGGACAAGAATAATTCACCCCTCCACTTT

j_call: TRBJ1-1
v_call: TRBV7-2
clone_size: -
cdr3_length: 12
d_call: -
cdr3_aa: CASSLPAGEAFF
cdr3_nt: TGTGCCAGCAGCTTACCAGCGGGCGAAGCTTTCTTT

j_call: TRBJ2-3
v_call: TRBV7-3
clone_size: -
cdr3_length: 15
d_call: TRBD2
cdr3_aa: CASSVTSGETDTQYF
cdr3_nt: TGTGCCAGCAGCGTGACTAGCGGGGAGACAGATACGCAGTATTTT

j_call: TRBJ1-2
v_call: TRBV28
clone_size: -
cdr3_length: 13
d_call: TRBD1
cdr3_aa: CASSYRGGYGYTF
cdr3_nt: TGTGCCAGCAGTTACAGGGGGGGCTATGGCTACACCTTC

j_call: TRBJ1-5
v_call: TRBV25-1
clone_size: -
cdr3_length: 15
d_call: TRBD1
cdr3_aa: CASSPGGLSNQPQHF
cdr3_nt: TGTGCCAGCAGTCCAGGGGGTCTTAGCAATCAGCCCCAGCATTTT

j_call: TRBJ2-3
v_call: TRBV7-9
clone_size: -
cdr3_length: 15
d_call: TRBD2
cdr3_aa: CASSQLAGGADTQYF
cdr3_nt: TGTGCCAGCAGCCAACTAGCGGGGGGTGCAGATACGCAGTATTTT

j_call: TRBJ2-5
v_call: TRBV5-8
clone_size: -
cdr3_length: 16
d_call: TRBD2
cdr3_aa: CASSLVPSGGFETQYF
cdr3_nt: TGTGCCAGCAGCTTGGTCCCTAGCGGGGGGTTCGAGACCCAGTACTTC

j_call: TRBJ2-3
v_call: TRBV5-5
clone_size: -
cdr3_length: 15
d_call: TRBD2
cdr3_aa: CASSDTSGVLDTQYF
cdr3_nt: TGTGCCAGCAGCGACACTAGCGGGGTACTAGATACGCAGTATTTT

j_call: TRBJ1-1
v_call: TRBV7-3
clone_size: -
cdr3_length: 15
d_call: -
cdr3_aa: CASSQTGGWGTEAFF
cdr3_nt: TGTGCCAGCAGCCAAACGGGGGGCTGGGGCACTGAAGCTTTCTTT

j_call: TRBJ1-6
v_call: TRBV18
clone_size: once
cdr3_length: 16
d_call: -
cdr3_aa: CASSTTQGPTTSPLHF
cdr3_nt: TGTGCCAGCTCAACTACACAGGGACCCACTACTTCACCCCTCCACTTT

j_call: TRBJ2-3
v_call: TRBV27
clone_size: few
cdr3_length: 13
d_call: -
cdr3_aa: CASALGGTDTQYF
cdr3_nt: TGTGCCAGCGCCCTGGGCGGCACAGATACGCAGTATTTT

j_call: TRBJ2-2
v_call: TRBV11-3
clone_size: -
cdr3_length: 12
d_call: -
cdr3_aa: CASSRGTGELFF
cdr3_nt: TGTGCCAGCAGTCGGGGCACCGGGGAGCTGTTTTTT

j_call: TRBJ1-6
v_call: TRBV10-2
clone_size: -
cdr3_length: 14
d_call: -
cdr3_aa: CASSMGLGNSPLHF
cdr3_nt: TGCGCCAGCAGTATGGGGCTAGGTAATTCACCCCTCCACTTT

j_call: TRBJ1-1
v_call: TRBV5-1
clone_size: -
cdr3_length: 20
d_call: TRBD1
cdr3_aa: CASSFRPLGVGTDQNTEAFF
cdr3_nt: TGCGCCAGCAGCTTTCGTCCTCTCGGCGTAGGGACAGACCAGAACACTGAAGCTTTCTTT

j_call: TRBJ1-1
v_call: TRBV18
clone_size: -
cdr3_length: 14
d_call: -
cdr3_aa: CASSSGGGNTEAFF
cdr3_nt: TGTGCCAGCTCCTCCGGCGGGGGGAACACTGAAGCTTTCTTT

j_call: TRBJ2-7
v_call: TRBV5-1
clone_size: -
cdr3_length: 16
d_call: -
cdr3_aa: CASSLGAEISSYEQYF
cdr3_nt: TGCGCCAGCAGCTTGGGGGCCGAAATCAGCTCCTACGAGCAGTACTTC

j_call: TRBJ1-2
v_call: TRBV29-1
clone_size: -
cdr3_length: 14
d_call: TRBD1
cdr3_aa: CSVEKRRQGEGYTF
cdr3_nt: TGCAGCGTTGAAAAGCGGAGACAGGGGGAGGGCTACACCTTC

j_call: TRBJ1-4
v_call: TRBV9
clone_size: -
cdr3_length: 15
d_call: -
cdr3_aa: CASSKGERPEEKLFF
cdr3_nt: TGTGCCAGCAGCAAGGGGGAGAGACCCGAGGAAAAACTGTTTTTT

j_call: TRBJ1-1
v_call: TRBV6-5
clone_size: -
cdr3_length: 13
d_call: TRBD1
cdr3_aa: CASSTPGGTEAFF
cdr3_nt: TGTGCCAGCAGTACGCCAGGGGGCACTGAAGCTTTCTTT

j_call: TRBJ1-5
v_call: TRBV6-5
clone_size: few
cdr3_length: 16
d_call: TRBD1
cdr3_aa: CASSYSARGSNQPQHF
cdr3_nt: TGTGCCAGCAGTTACTCTGCCAGGGGGAGCAATCAGCCCCAGCATTTT

j_call: TRBJ2-2
v_call: TRBV9
clone_size: -
cdr3_length: 15
d_call: -
cdr3_aa: CASSKGGWNTGELFF
cdr3_nt: TGTGCCAGCAGCAAAGGGGGATGGAACACCGGGGAGCTGTTTTTT

j_call: TRBJ2-3
v_call: TRBV5-1
clone_size: once
cdr3_length: 16
d_call: -
cdr3_aa: CASSLAGGTHTDTQYF
cdr3_nt: TGCGCCAGCAGCTTGGCCGGGGGGACACACACAGATACGCAGTATTTT

j_call: TRBJ2-7
v_call: TRBV6-5
clone_size: -
cdr3_length: 14
d_call: -
cdr3_aa: CASTRGQGGSEQYF
cdr3_nt: TGTGCCAGCACCCGCGGACAGGGCGGGAGCGAGCAGTACTTC

j_call: TRBJ1-4
v_call: TRBV19
clone_size: -
cdr3_length: 18
d_call: -
cdr3_aa: CASSHPGGDGPYNEKLFF
cdr3_nt: TGTGCCAGTAGCCACCCCGGGGGTGACGGGCCCTATAATGAAAAACTGTTTTTT

j_call: TRBJ2-7
v_call: TRBV14
clone_size: -
cdr3_length: 16
d_call: -
cdr3_aa: CASSPKPATGFYEQYF
cdr3_nt: TGTGCCAGCAGCCCTAAGCCCGCGACAGGATTCTACGAGCAGTACTTC

j_call: TRBJ1-2
v_call: TRBV19
clone_size: -
cdr3_length: 14
d_call: -
cdr3_aa: CASSIVATNYGYTF
cdr3_nt: TGTGCCAGTAGTATTGTAGCGACTAACTATGGCTACACCTTC

j_call: TRBJ1-2
v_call: TRBV5-4
clone_size: -
cdr3_length: 15
d_call: -
cdr3_aa: CASSLNPGTNYGYTF
cdr3_nt: TGTGCCAGCAGCCTCAATCCAGGGACTAACTATGGCTACACCTTC

j_call: TRBJ1-2
v_call: TRBV12-3/TRBV12-4
clone_size: -
cdr3_length: 11
d_call: -
cdr3_aa: CASSLGAGITF
cdr3_nt: TGTGCCAGCAGTTTAGGTGCGGGTATCACCTTC

j_call: TRBJ2-7
v_call: TRBV12-3/TRBV12-4
clone_size: -
cdr3_length: 12
d_call: -
cdr3_aa: CASSVGSYEQYF
cdr3_nt: TGTGCCAGCAGTGTCGGGTCCTACGAGCAGTACTTC

j_call: TRBJ2-6
v_call: TRBV19
clone_size: -
cdr3_length: 20
d_call: TRBD1
cdr3_aa: CASSQDRGTRKYSGANVLTF
cdr3_nt: TGTGCCAGTAGTCAGGACAGGGGGACGAGAAAATACTCTGGGGCCAACGTCCTGACTTTC

j_call: TRBJ1-4
v_call: TRBV4-1
clone_size: -
cdr3_length: 17
d_call: TRBD1
cdr3_aa: CASSHRDRGPTNEKLFF
cdr3_nt: TGCGCCAGCAGCCACCGGGACAGGGGCCCAACTAATGAAAAACTGTTTTTT

j_call: TRBJ2-1
v_call: TRBV3-1/TRBV3-2
clone_size: -
cdr3_length: 16
d_call: -
cdr3_aa: CASSLRTVSTYNEQFF
cdr3_nt: TGTGCCAGCAGCCTCCGGACAGTGAGTACCTACAATGAGCAGTTCTTC

j_call: TRBJ1-1
v_call: TRBV6-5
clone_size: -
cdr3_length: 12
d_call: -
cdr3_aa: CASRTTEAEAFF
cdr3_nt: TGTGCCAGCAGAACGACTGAGGCTGAAGCTTTCTTT

j_call: TRBJ1-5
v_call: TRBV10-2
clone_size: -
cdr3_length: 13
d_call: -
cdr3_aa: CASSVGQGQPQHF
cdr3_nt: TGCGCCAGCAGCGTAGGACAAGGTCAGCCCCAGCATTTT

j_call: TRBJ2-5
v_call: TRBV14
clone_size: -
cdr3_length: 13
d_call: -
cdr3_aa: CASSRGPPETQYF
cdr3_nt: TGTGCCAGCAGCAGGGGTCCACCAGAGACCCAGTACTTC